This T cell receptor beta chain was profiled in a study of T-cell reconstitution after alpha-beta-depleted transplantation in children. V trimming: 3 bases; J trimming: 3 bases; junction bases outside the gene matches: 7. CDR1 DFQATT and CDR2 SNEGSKA come from the germline V gene (reference sequence). The CDR3 sequence is 14 residues long. It was with unique molecular identifiers that the TCRbeta library was prepared. TCRdb passed the PCR reads through MiXCR, listing each CDR3 protein once. The data contain about 610,000 distinct CDR3 sequences, 10% of them singletons. This receptor was obtained from a human donor who donated a stem cell graft to a child with acute myeloid leukemia. The chain recombines TRBV20-1 with TRBJ1-1, with 7 bases lining up with TRBD1. The specimen was PBMCs from the stem cell graft donor, collected from the stem cell graft. The CDR3: CSARVGTVHTEAFF. CDR3 DNA: TGCAGTGCTAGGGTCGGGACAGTTCACACTGAAGCTTTCTTT.